These 3 T cell receptor beta chains were all obtained from the same sample, sequenced in a study of blood T cell repertoires in COVID-19. The data were produced by immunoSEQ multiplex PCR, yet TCRdb's version contains in-frame clones alone and is incomplete. Among about 230,000 clones, 75% to 85% were seen once, and the ten largest hold 6.5% to 9%. Sequencing was carried out using peripheral blood. Receptor source: a woman aged 80 or older with COVID-19, enrolled during active disease.

This chain links TRBV2 with TRBJ2-3, with TRBD2 identical over 11 bases. V lost 7 bases, J lost 3 bases, and 3 bases stayed unmatched. There are 14 residues in the CDR3. Per germline, CDR1 SNHLY and CDR2 FYNNEI. The CDR3 nucleotides read TGTGCCAGCAAGGGACTAGCGGAGACAGATACGCAGTATTTT. It yields the protein CASKGLAETDTQYF.

V usage is TRBV3-1 (or the pseudogene TRBV3-2) and J usage is TRBJ1-2, with D possibly being TRBD1 (6 bases). Germline CDR1 and CDR2: LGHDT and YNNKEL (reference sequence). The ends were cut back, 1 base at V and 3 bases at J, with 6 bases in the middle. This CDR3 has 13 residues. This chain's CDR3 is CASSQAGDYGYTF. The CDR3 DNA is TGTGCCAGCAGCCAAGCAGGGGACTATGGCTACACCTTC.

The genes are TRBV6-2 or TRBV6-3 and TRBJ1-3; D gene ambiguous. The CDR3 runs to 11 residues. Germline V gene lookup returns CDR1 MNHEY and CDR2 SVGEGT. Trimming stripped 5 bases from V and 3 bases from J, with 2 bases between. The CDR3 DNA is TGTGCCAGCAGTCATGGAAACACCATATATTTT. Translation gives CASSHGNTIYF.